The sequence of this T cell receptor (beta chain) was determined in a study of cytomegalovirus exposure and HLA in healthy donors (dated by TCRdb to 2016 to 2017). Regarding the study in general: According to an earlier analysis of 587 of the donors, roughly 180 million T cells yielded 117 million unique TCR beta sequences and 276 Gb of sequence data. In a later genetic analysis, genome-wide SNP genotypes for about 55% of the roughly 700 donors were used, and that subset was treated as a discovery cohort. A separate validation cohort of 90 to 150 different subjects was used in addition to the approximately 640-subject first cohort. Donor age, sex, ethnicity and CMV serostatus were collected together with the repertoire data. All discovery cohort repertoires had been generated using a single sequencing platform. The study combined high-throughput TCR immunosequencing, statistical association of individual TCRs with disease status, and machine learning to predict cytomegalovirus infection status. The T cell repertoires of roughly 660 subjects were profiled by immunosequencing and related to cytomegalovirus serostatus. In an earlier analysis of 587 of the donors, high-throughput TCR beta sequencing was used to judge whether each TCR beta V gene segment behaved as functional or pseudogenic. HLA typing included class I and class II loci at four-digit resolution. The number of typed donors differed by locus: about 629-630 for A, B, C, DRB1 and DQB1; about 520 for DQA1; about 600 for DPA1; and about 450 for DPB1. Because of strong linkage in the cohort, roughly five DR-DQ haplotypes were treated as single units for association and clustering. An early release that covered fewer than 800 HLA-typed donors contained approximately 300 gigabases of sequencing data and roughly 84 million unique TCR sequences. Of the roughly 400 genotyped donors, 75% to 85% were placed in the genetic ancestry cluster associated with self-reported Caucasian donors. Rather than using new phenotypic data, the later analysis identified candidate immune exposures from TCR beta sequences and from how often those sequences occurred across donors. A later analysis re-analyzed previously published TCR beta repertoires from several hundred donors and added high-resolution HLA genotyping to study TCR occurrence patterns. The study aimed to test whether cataloging public T cell receptors could reveal signatures of past pathogen exposure. Across under 500 genotyped donors of the cohort, an average of about 240,000 unique TCR beta nucleotide sequences per donor were sequenced, and roughly 20% of those sequences were non-productive.

The cohort was made up of under 800 healthy bone marrow donors. At the time of sampling, every cohort member was nominally healthy, though immune exposures that went unrecorded were likely present. The donor tested CMV seronegative, placing the donor among the 350 to 400 seronegative members of the cohort. Every donor gave a peripheral blood sample, and the peripheral blood mononuclear cells from that sample were used for TCR beta sequencing. The Qiagen DNeasy Blood Extraction Kit was used to extract genomic DNA from the blood cell samples. With respect to this clone: Its specific antigen is unknown. No base quality values were provided; no much bigger clone lies one nucleotide off.

Library method: the immunoSEQ multiplex PCR assay. The multiplex PCR relied on a mix of 60 forward primers for TCR Vbeta segments and 13 reverse primers for TCR Jbeta segments. A multiplex PCR assay on genomic DNA amplified the CDR3 region of rearranged TCR beta genes. The Illumina HiSeq System was used to sequence the amplified TCR beta libraries as 87-base-pair reads. In the source study's methods: In a later analysis, tens of millions of unique TCR beta chains were counted across the roughly 670 repertoires, and approximately 9.9 million of these chains were shared by at least two donors. To remove PCR and sequencing errors, raw reads were error-corrected and collapsed into unique sequences using a nearest-neighbor algorithm that merged closely related sequences. V, D and J gene segments were assigned by aligning CDR3 sequences to IMGT reference sequences. For a sequence to be retained, at least a six-nucleotide match to both a V gene segment and a J gene segment was required. Rearrangements were classified as productive when the CDR3 lacked stop codons and remained in frame with V and J, and all other rearrangements were classified as non-productive. CDR3 was defined by IMGT convention, running from the second conserved V-encoded cysteine to the conserved J-encoded phenylalanine. The earlier analysis of about 590 of the donors excluded sequences that lacked an unambiguous match to a single V gene segment. An earlier analysis of several hundred of the donors called V segments functional above 56.7% productive rearrangements and segregating when the between-donor standard deviation exceeded 5%. A statistical classification framework was built to diagnose cytomegalovirus status from the catalog of TCR beta chain sequences. V and J gene assignment, in a later analysis, came from comparing TCR nucleotide sequences with IMGT/GENE-DB human TR gene sequences. A later analysis assigned CDR3 sequences and most-parsimonious VDJ recombination scenarios with the TCRdist pipeline. In a later analysis, each TCR beta chain was defined by its CDR3 amino acid sequence together with its V-gene family, and reads lacking a unique V-gene family were excluded. A later analysis removed 592 highly shared, low-generation-probability nucleotide sequences to deal with suspected cross-contamination and a sequencing artifact. A later analysis calculated a clonal expansion index for each public chain from normalized within-repertoire ranks of inferred template counts. Generation probabilities in a later analysis came from a VDJ recombination model fitted to out-of-frame rearrangements, and those results were checked against IGoR. In a later analysis, TCR-TCR, TCR-HLA and TCR-CMV co-occurrence was scored with hypergeometric tests, and a repertoire-size bias correction was applied to TCR pairs. A later analysis estimated false discovery rates by permuting HLA or CMV assignments 20 times. In a later analysis, co-occurring TCRs were grouped using DBSCAN, and TCRdist sequence similarity was added for clustering within HLA-allele-positive subsets. For co-occurrence clustering, repertoires with fewer than 30,000 or more than 120,000 public chains were excluded, along with a handful of repertoires with anomalous nucleotide sharing. TCRdb holds this immuneACCESS table with in-frame rearrangements only. Some clones are missing; in checked studies, unresolved V genes explain under half, and the rest has no known cause. V, J and clone size are those of that table, while D and trimming were read from the DNA. The sample table records around 150,000 clones; 78% of these occur just once. The ten top clones hold around 1.4% of the sample.

The research as a whole found: The study listed approximately 150 TCR beta chains as associated with cytomegalovirus. An association between a missense DCLRE1C variant and V-gene and J-gene trimming of TCR beta chains was found in a later genetic analysis and replicated in an independent cohort. Because counts were too low, roughly 18 rarely observed V segments, including chromosome 9 orphons, were left out of the earlier analysis of some 600 of the donors. Broadly in line with IMGT annotations, most TCR beta V segments showed up in productive rearrangements about 87% or about 30% of the time in an earlier analysis of 450 to 750 of the donors. Most TCR sequences were observed very rarely across donors, whereas some public TCRs were present in many individuals. When HLA alleles, especially DR and DQ, strongly co-occurred, attributing TCR associations to individual alleles was difficult. The only immune exposure information available for the cohort was CMV serostatus. Because some donors lacked HLA typing at each locus, the association tests relied only on the typed subset. According to a later analysis, parvovirus B19, influenza, CMV and Epstein-Barr virus appeared linked to several top co-occurrence clusters. A further reported finding was that TCR beta sequences accurately predicted the HLA-A and HLA-B alleles for most subjects in the first cohort. A group of highly shared sequence variants was considered likely to be a technical artifact of the sequencing pipeline. In a later analysis, 15,000 to 20,000 TCR beta sequences were associated with specific HLA alleles at a false discovery rate of 0.05. It was suggested by the authors that the approach could potentially be generalized to other disease states and immunological phenotypes. In a later analysis, the rate of TCR association differed among HLA loci, with DRB1 alleles having the most associated TCRs and HLA-C alleles having the fewest. In vitro tests confirmed that a few of the cytomegalovirus-associated TCR beta chains recognize cytomegalovirus antigens. This cohort had only TCR beta chains sequenced, and the lack of alpha or paired-chain data limited which features could be detected. The classifier was reported to diagnose cytomegalovirus status with high specificity and sensitivity in both the original cohort and the validation cohort. A later analysis found that HLA-associated TCR beta chains were more clonally expanded and had lower generation probabilities than equally common non-associated chains. Sequencing depth was assumed to be roughly uniform across donors in the presence/absence analyses, though that assumption may not hold. A later genetic analysis reported fewer N-insertions in productive TCRs among donors in an Asian-associated ancestry cluster than the roughly 720-donor mean. A later analysis found that most CMV-associated TCR beta chains appeared HLA-restricted, with HLA associations seemingly driven largely by CMV exposure. Correlated functional status among segregating V segments might be attributable to linkage disequilibrium, but an unknown experimental factor could not be ruled out.

The sequenced material came from PBMCs. The TCR sequence derives from a male donor in good health and CMV-seronegative.

CDR3 protein: CASILGGDRGNEQFF. The sequence in DNA is TGTGCCAGCATCCTAGGGGGGGACAGGGGCAATGAGCAGTTCTTC. The chain joins TRBV28 to TRBJ2-1, with 10 middle bases fitting TRBD1. The germline V gene gives CDR1 as MDHEN and CDR2 as SYDVKM. Including cysteine and phenylalanine, the CDR3 has 15 amino acids. The sequence is cut down to CDR3 DNA, 45 bases in frame from base 1. V is pruned by 7 bases and J by 6 bases, leaving 9 bases of the junction without a gene match.